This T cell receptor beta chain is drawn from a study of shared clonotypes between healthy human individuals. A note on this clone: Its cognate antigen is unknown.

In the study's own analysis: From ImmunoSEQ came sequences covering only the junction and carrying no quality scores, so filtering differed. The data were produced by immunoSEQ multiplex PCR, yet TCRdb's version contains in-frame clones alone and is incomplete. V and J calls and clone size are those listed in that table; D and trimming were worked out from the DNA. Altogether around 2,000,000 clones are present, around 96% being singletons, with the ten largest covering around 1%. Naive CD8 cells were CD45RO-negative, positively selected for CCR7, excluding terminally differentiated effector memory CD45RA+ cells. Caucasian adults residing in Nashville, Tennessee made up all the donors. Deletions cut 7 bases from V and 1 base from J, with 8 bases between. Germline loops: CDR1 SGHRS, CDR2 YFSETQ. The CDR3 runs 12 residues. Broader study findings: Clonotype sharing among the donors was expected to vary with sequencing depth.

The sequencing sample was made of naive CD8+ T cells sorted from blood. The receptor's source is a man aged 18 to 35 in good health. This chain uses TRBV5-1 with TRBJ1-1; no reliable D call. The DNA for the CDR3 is TGCGCCAGCGCCTTGGGGAACACTGAAGCTTTCTTT. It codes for CASALGNTEAFF.